This record concerns one T cell receptor beta chain sequence. Its antigen is as yet unknown. Constant-segment primers and 5'RACE yielded cDNA libraries for TCR alpha and TCR beta, each carrying sample barcodes and UMIs. TCRdb passed the 5' RACE reads through MiXCR, listing each CDR3 protein once. In the table there are roughly 280,000 distinct CDR3 sequences, approximately 7.6% of which are singletons. The CDR3 totals 16 residues. CDR1 SGHTA and CDR2 FQGNSA come from the germline V gene. Deletions cut 1 base from V and 0 bases from J, with 9 bases between. The sample originates from a study of T-cell memory formation after mild COVID-19. General study results and limits: Pre-infection memory held some responding clones, suggesting pre-existing cross-reactive T cells responded. Specificity for SARS-CoV-2 was not confirmed among the second-wave clones peaking on day 37.

The genes are TRBV7-2 and TRBJ2-2; maybe TRBD2 (5 bases). Sequencing was carried out using PBMCs or a T cell subset sorted from them (not recorded which). The receptor was derived from a young man who had mild COVID-19 (a few samples of this study predate the infection). Cell type and time point are not known. CDR3 bases: TGTGCCAGCAGCTTAGATCGGGAAACGAACACCGGGGAGCTGTTTTTT. This sequence encodes CASSLDRETNTGELFF.